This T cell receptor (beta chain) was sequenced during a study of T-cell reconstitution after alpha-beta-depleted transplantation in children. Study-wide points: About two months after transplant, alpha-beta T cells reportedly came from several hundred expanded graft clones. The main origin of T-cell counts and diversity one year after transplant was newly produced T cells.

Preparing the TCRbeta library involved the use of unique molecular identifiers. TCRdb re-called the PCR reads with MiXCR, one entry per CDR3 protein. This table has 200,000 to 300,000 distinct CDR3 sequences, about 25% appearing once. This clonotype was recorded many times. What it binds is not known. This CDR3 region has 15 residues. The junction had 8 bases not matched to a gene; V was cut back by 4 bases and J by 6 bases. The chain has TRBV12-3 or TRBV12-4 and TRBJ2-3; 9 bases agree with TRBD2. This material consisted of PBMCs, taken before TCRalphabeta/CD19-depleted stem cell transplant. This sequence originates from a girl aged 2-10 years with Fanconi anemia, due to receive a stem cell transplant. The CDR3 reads CASSSFFAGGDTQYF. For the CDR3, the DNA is TGTGCCAGCAGTTCTTTTTTTGCGGGGGGGGATACGCAGTATTTT.